The clone carrying this TCR beta chain has more than one count but fewer than ten. Its antigen remains unknown. The data stem from a study of CD8 T cell repertoires and HIV-1 epitope variants. About the research overall: Each of Twenty-five Gag and Nef epitope peptides stimulated a separate culture. Epitopes were three Gag families plus Nef HW9 and YT9.

CDR3 length: 14 amino acids. V was clipped by 1 base and J by 7 bases, with 13 bases between them. Germline V gene data show CDR1 as SGHDN and CDR2 as FVKESK. TCRdb's table, derived via immunoSEQ multiplex PCR, lists solely in-frame clones and lacks some. The profile shows roughly 4,900 clones, 66% of them singletons. The source of this sequence is a male donor with HIV. Sequencing input: cultured CD8+ T cells derived from PBMCs. The V gene is TRBV14, the J gene TRBJ2-5; weak D call: TRBD2 (6 bases). CDR3 sequence (DNA): TGTGCCAGCAGCCAAGTGCGGGGCCGGGGGACCCAGTACTTC. It translates to CASSQVRGRGTQYF.